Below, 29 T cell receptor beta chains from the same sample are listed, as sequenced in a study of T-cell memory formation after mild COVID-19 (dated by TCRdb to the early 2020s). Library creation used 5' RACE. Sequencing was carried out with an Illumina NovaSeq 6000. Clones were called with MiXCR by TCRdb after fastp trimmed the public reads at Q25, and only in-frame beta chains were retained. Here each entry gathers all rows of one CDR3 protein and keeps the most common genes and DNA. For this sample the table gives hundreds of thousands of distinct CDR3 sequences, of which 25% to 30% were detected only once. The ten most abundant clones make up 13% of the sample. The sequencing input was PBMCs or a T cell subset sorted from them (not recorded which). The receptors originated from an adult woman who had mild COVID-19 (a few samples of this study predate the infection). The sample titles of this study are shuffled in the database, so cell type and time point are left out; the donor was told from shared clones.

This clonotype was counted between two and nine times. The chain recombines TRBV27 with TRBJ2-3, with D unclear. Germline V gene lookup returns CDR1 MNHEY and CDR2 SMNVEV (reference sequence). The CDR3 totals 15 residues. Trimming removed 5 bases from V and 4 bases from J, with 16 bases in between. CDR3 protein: CASSQRDPHPDTQYF. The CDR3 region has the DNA TGTGCCAGCAGTCAAAGGGATCCCCACCCAGATACGCAGTATTTT.

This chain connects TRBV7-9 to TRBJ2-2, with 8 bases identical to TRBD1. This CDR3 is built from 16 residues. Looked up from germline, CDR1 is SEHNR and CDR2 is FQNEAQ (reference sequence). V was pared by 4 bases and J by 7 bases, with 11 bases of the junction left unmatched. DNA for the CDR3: TGTGCCAGCAGCTCCTCCGGGACAGGCTTAATCGGGGAGCTGTTTTTT. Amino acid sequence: CASSSSGTGLIGELFF.

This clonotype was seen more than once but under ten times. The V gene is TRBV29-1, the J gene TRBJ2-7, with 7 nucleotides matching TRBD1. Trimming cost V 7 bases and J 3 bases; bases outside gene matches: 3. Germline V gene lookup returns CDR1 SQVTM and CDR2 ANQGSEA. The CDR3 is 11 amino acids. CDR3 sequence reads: CSAWTGYEQYF. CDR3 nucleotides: TGCAGCGCATGGACAGGCTACGAGCAGTACTTC.

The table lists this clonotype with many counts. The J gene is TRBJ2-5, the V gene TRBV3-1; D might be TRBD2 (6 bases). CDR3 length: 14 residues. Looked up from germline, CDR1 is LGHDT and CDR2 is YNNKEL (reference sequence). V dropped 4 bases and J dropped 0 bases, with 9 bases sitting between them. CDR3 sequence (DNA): TGTGCCAGCAGCCCCCGGGACTACCAAGAGACCCAGTACTTC. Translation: CASSPRDYQETQYF.

The DNA for the CDR3 is TGTGCCACCAGCAGAGCCGGACAGCAAGAGACCCAGTACTTC. Amino acid sequence: CATSRAGQQETQYF. The chain combines TRBV15 with TRBJ2-5; possibly TRBD1 for D (6 bases). The germline V gene encodes CDR1 LNHNV and CDR2 YYDKDF (reference sequence). The CDR3 spans 14 residues. V dropped 1 base and J dropped 2 bases, with 8 bases sitting between them. Full variable domain (outside the CDR3, taken from reference TRBV15 and TRBJ2-5): DAMVIQNPRYQVTQFGKPVTLSCSQTLNHNVMYWYQQKSSQAPKLLFHYYDKDFNNEADTPDNFQSRRPNTSFCFLDIRSPGLGDTAMYLCATSRAGQQETQYFGPGTRLLVL.

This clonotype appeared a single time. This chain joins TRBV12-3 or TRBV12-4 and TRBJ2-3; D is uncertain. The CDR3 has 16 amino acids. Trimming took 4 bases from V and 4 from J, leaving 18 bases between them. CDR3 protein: CASSSSVYSGADTQYF. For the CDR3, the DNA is TGTGCCAGCAGTTCCTCCGTCTATTCTGGTGCAGATACGCAGTATTTT.

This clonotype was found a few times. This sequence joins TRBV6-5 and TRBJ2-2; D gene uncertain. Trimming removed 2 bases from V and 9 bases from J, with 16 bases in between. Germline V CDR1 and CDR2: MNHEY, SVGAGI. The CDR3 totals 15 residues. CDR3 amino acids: CASSYPTHQVRELFF. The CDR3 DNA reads TGTGCCAGCAGTTACCCCACCCATCAAGTCCGGGAGCTGTTTTTT.

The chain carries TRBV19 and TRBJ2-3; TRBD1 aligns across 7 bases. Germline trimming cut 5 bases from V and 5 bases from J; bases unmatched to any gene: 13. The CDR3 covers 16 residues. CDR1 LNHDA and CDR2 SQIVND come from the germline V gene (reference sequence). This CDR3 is CASSRTGAPSEDTQYF. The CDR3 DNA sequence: TGTGCCAGTAGTCGCACAGGGGCCCCCTCGGAAGATACGCAGTATTTT.

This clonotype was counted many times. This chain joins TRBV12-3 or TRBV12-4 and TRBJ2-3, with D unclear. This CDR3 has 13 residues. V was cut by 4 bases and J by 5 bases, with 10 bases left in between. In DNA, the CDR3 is TGTGCCAGCAGTTCCGGCGGCGGAGATACGCAGTATTTT. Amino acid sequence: CASSSGGGDTQYF.

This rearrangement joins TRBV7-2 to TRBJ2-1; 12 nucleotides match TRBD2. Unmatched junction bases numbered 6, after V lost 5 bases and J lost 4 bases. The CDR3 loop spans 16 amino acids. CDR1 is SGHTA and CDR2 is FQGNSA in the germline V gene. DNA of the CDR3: TGTGCCAGCAGCACCCGGACTAGCGGGGTATACAATGAGCAGTTCTTC. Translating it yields CASSTRTSGVYNEQFF.

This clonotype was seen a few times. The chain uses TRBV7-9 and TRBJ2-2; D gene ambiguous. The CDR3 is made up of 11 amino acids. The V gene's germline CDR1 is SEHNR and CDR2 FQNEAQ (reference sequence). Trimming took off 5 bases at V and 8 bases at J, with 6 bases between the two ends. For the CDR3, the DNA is TGTGCCAGCAGCCCTCAGGGGGAGCTGTTTTTT. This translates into CASSPQGELFF.

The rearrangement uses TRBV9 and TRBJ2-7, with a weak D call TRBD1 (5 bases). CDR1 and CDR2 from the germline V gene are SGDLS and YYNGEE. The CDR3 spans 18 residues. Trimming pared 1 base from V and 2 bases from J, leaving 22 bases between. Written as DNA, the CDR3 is TGTGCCAGCAGCGTAACGGCCGGCCCAGCGCAGGGCCCCTACGAGCAGTACTTC. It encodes CASSVTAGPAQGPYEQYF.

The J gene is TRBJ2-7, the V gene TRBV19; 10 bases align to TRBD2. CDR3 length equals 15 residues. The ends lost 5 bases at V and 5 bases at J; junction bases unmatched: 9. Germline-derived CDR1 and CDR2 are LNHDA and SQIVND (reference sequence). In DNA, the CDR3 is TGTGCCAGTAGTGGGGCCTTGCTAGCGGGAGACGAGCAGTACTTC. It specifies CASSGALLAGDEQYF.

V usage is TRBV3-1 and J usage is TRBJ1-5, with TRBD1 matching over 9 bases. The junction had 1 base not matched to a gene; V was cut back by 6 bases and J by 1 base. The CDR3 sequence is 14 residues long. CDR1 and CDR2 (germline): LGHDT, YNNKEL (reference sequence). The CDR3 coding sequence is TGTGCCAGCAGTGACAGGGGGAGCAATCAGCCCCAGCATTTT. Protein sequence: CASSDRGSNQPQHF.

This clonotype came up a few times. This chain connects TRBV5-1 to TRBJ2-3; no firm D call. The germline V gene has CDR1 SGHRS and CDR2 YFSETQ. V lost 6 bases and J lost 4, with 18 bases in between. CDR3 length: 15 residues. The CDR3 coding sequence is TGCGCCAGCAATCCCCCCGAAAAGTCACCAGATACGCAGTATTTT. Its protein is CASNPPEKSPDTQYF.

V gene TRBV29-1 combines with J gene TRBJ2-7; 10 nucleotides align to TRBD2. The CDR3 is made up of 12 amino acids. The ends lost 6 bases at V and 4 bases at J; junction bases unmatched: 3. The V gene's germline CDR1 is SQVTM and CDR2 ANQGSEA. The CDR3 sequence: CSVSSGSYEQYF. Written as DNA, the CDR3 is TGCAGCGTCTCTAGCGGGAGTTACGAGCAGTACTTC.

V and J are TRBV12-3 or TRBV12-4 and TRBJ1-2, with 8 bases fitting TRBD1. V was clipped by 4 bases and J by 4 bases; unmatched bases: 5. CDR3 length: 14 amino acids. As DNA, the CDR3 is TGTGCCAGCAGTTCGGGACAGGTTGGCTATGGCTACACCTTC. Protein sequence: CASSSGQVGYGYTF.

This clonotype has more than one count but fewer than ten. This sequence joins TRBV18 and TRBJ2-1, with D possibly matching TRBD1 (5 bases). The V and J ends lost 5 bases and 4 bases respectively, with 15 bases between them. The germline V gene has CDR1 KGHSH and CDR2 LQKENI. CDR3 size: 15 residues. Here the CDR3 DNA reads TGTGCCAGCTCAGAGATTTCAGGGTTTTACAATGAGCAGTTCTTC. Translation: CASSEISGFYNEQFF.

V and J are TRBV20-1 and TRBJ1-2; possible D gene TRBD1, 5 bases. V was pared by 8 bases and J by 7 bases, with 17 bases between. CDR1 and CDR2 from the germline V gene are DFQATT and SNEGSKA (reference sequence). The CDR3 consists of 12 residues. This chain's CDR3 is CSTARGLSGYTF. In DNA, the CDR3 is TGCAGTACCGCGCGGGGCCTAAGTGGCTACACCTTC.

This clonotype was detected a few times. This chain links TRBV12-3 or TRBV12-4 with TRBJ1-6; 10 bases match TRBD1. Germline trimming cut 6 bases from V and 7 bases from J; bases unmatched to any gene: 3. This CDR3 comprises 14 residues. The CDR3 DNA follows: TGTGCCAGCAGGGGACAGGGGTGGAATTCACCCCTCCACTTT. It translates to CASRGQGWNSPLHF.

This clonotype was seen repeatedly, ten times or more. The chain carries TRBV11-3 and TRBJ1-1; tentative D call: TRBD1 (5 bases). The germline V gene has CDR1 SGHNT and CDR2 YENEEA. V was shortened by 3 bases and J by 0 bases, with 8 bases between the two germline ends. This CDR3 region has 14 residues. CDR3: CASSFAGLNTEAFF. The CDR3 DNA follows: TGTGCCAGCAGCTTTGCAGGGCTGAACACTGAAGCTTTCTTT. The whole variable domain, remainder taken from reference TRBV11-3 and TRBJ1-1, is EAGVVQSPRYKIIEKKQPVAFWCNPISGHNTLYWYLQNLGQGPELLIRYENEEAVDDSQLPKDRFSAERLKGVDSTLKIQPAELGDSAVYLCASSFAGLNTEAFFGQGTRLTVV.

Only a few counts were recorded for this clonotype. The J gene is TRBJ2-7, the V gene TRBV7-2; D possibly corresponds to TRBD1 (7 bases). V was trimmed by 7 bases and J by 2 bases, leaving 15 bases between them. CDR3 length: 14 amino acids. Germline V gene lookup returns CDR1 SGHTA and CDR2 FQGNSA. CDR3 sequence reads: CASTPGRGAYEQYF. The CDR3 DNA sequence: TGTGCCAGCACCCCAGGCAGGGGGGCCTACGAGCAGTACTTC. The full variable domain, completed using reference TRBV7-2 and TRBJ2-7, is GAGVSQSPSNKVTEKGKDVELRCDPISGHTALYWYRQSLGQGLEFLIYFQGNSAPDKSGLPSDRFSAERTGGSVSTLTIQRTQQEDSAVYLCASTPGRGAYEQYFGPGTRLTVT.

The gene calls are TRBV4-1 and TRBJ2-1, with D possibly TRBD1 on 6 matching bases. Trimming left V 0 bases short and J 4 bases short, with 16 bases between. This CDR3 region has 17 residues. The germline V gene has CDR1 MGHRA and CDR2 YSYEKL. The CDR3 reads CASSQDSRTGTYNEQFF. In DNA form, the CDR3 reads TGCGCCAGCAGCCAAGATAGTCGAACAGGGACATACAATGAGCAGTTCTTC.

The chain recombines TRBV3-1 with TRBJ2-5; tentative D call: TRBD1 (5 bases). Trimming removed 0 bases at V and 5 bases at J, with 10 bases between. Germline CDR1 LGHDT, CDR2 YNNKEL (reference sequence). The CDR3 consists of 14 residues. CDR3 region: CASSQDWGAETQYF. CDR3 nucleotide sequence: TGTGCCAGCAGCCAAGATTGGGGCGCGGAGACCCAGTACTTC.

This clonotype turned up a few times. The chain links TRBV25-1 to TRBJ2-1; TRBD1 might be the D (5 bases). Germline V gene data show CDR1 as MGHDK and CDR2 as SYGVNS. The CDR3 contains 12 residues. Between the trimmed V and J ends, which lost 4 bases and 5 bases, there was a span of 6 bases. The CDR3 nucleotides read TGTGCCAGCAGTGCAGGGAACAATGAGCAGTTCTTC. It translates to CASSAGNNEQFF.

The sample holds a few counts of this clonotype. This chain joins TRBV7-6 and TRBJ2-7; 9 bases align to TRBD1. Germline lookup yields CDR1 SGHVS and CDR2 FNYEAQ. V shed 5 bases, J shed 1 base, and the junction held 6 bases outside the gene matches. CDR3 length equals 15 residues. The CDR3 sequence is CASSPLTGGSYEQYF. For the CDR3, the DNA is TGTGCCAGCAGCCCACTGACAGGGGGTTCCTACGAGCAGTACTTC.

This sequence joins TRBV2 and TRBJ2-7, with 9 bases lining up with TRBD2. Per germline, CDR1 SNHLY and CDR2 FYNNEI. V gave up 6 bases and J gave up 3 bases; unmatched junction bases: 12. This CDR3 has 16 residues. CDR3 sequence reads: CASSPFSGGRFYEQYF. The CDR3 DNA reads TGTGCCAGCAGCCCTTTCAGCGGGGGGCGATTCTACGAGCAGTACTTC.

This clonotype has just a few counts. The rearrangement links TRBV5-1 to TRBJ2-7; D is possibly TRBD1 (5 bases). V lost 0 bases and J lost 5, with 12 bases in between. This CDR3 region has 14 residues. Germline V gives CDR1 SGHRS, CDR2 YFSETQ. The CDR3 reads CASSLGQGVNEQYF. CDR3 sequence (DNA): TGCGCCAGCAGCTTGGGGCAGGGTGTGAACGAGCAGTACTTC.

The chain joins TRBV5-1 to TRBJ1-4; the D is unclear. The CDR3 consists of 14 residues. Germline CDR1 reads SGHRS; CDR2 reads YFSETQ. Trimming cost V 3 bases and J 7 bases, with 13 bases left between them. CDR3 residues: CASSSTPGAEKLFF. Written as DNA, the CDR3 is TGCGCCAGCAGCTCGACCCCGGGAGCTGAAAAACTGTTTTTT.